The clone carrying this TCR beta chain appeared a few times. Antigen unknown. This sample stems from a study of T-cell memory formation after mild COVID-19. Study-wide results and caveats: Clones that contracted clustered mainly in CM and EM if CD4+ and in EMRA if CD8+.

Germline CDR1 SGHRS, CDR2 YFSETQ. Germline trimming cut 2 bases from V and 6 bases from J; bases unmatched to any gene: 6. The CDR3 runs to 15 residues. TCRdb passed the 5' RACE reads through MiXCR, listing each CDR3 protein once. The sample has 240,000 or so distinct CDR3 sequences; approximately 9% are singletons. The origin of this receptor is a man between 18 and 35 years old who had mild COVID-19 (a few samples of this study predate the infection). Cell type and time point are not known. This rearrangement joins TRBV5-1 to TRBJ2-1, with 9 bases fitting TRBD2. The material sequenced was PBMCs or a T cell subset sorted from them (not recorded which). The CDR3 DNA reads as TGCGCCAGCAGCTTAGGGGCGGGGGGGAGCAATGAGCAGTTCTTC. Its protein is CASSLGAGGSNEQFF.